The 2 T cell receptor beta chains given below trace back to one sample, sequenced in a study of blood T cell repertoires in COVID-19 (dated by TCRdb to 2020 to 2022). Libraries came from the immunoSEQ multiplex PCR assay. Here the immuneACCESS table is served through TCRdb, limited to in-frame sequences with V and J called. Missing clones are a known gap in these copies; in checked studies unresolved V genes cover under half, and the rest lacks a known reason. Within this sample are some 200,000 clones, with around 86% of them counted one time only. Around 10% of the sample is held by the ten biggest clonotypes. Sequencing used PBMCs or T cells enriched from blood (not recorded which). The receptors shown here come from a woman aged 45-59 years with acute COVID-19.

The chain joins TRBV18 to TRBJ2-3; perhaps TRBD2 as D (6 bases). In germline, CDR1 is KGHSH, CDR2 LQKENI. The CDR3 sequence is 15 residues long. V was shortened by 2 bases and J by 1 base, with 10 bases between the two germline ends. The CDR3 reads CASSPVAVGTDTQYF. The CDR3 nucleotides read TGTGCCAGCTCACCAGTAGCGGTGGGCACAGATACGCAGTATTTT.

V gene TRBV10-3 combines with J gene TRBJ1-4, with no clear D. The CDR3 is 14 amino acids. Germline assignment: CDR1 ENHRY and CDR2 SYGVKD. Deletions cut 3 bases from V and 4 bases from J, with 9 bases between. The CDR3 DNA sequence: TGTGCCATCAGTGATGGACTGATTAATGAAAAACTGTTTTTT. It is translated as CAISDGLINEKLFF.